Sequencing of this TCR beta chain was carried out in a study of shared clonotypes between healthy human individuals. Study conclusions and caveats: A few donors shared about 4.5% of their naive CD4 clonotypes.

Naive CD8 populations comprised CD45RO-negative cells positively selected for CCR7, excluding terminally differentiated effector memory CD45RA+ cells. This CDR3 has 11 amino acids. Trimming left V 8 bases short and J 6 bases short, with 11 bases between. Germline assignment: CDR1 MNHEY and CDR2 SVGAGI. Sequencing used immunoSEQ multiplex PCR; TCRdb keeps in-frame clones, though not all of them. The sample lists 2 million to 2.5 million clones; about 95% were seen once. Comments on this clone: Its target is not known.

The V gene is TRBV6-5, the J gene TRBJ2-7, with D perhaps matching TRBD2 (5 bases). Input material: naive CD8+ T cells sorted from blood. This receptor was obtained from a man aged 18 to 30 in good health. The CDR3 DNA is TGTGCCAGCTCTGGAGGTAGCGAGCAGTACTTC. It codes for CASSGGSEQYF.